The TCR beta chain described here comes from a study of glioma-infiltrating T cells after dendritic cell vaccination. Turning to the study itself: Three intradermal dendritic cell vaccine injections were given every two weeks. Study results and caveats: The cohort had few patients with full blood and tumor sets. Higher pretreatment TIL content predicted longer progression-free time and survival.

The length of the CDR3 is 14 residues. Trimming stripped 7 bases from V and 0 bases from J, with 12 bases between. The germline CDR1 and CDR2 sequences are SGHRS and YFSETQ. All glioblastoma patients lacked an isocitrate dehydrogenase mutation. This table comes from immunoSEQ multiplex PCR, and its TCRdb copy is limited to in-frame clones, with some not included. The data contain tens of thousands of clones, roughly 87% of them singletons. Concerning this clone: What it binds is unknown.

The gene calls are TRBV5-1 and TRBJ2-3; TRBD1 is a possible D gene (5 bases). The source of this sequence is a human donor with glioblastoma. The sequencing here drew on blood, taken before dendritic cell vaccination. The DNA of the CDR3 is TGCGCCAGCTCAGACAGCCCTAGCACAGATACGCAGTATTTT. It translates to CASSDSPSTDTQYF.